These 26 T cell receptor beta chains originate from one sample sequenced in a study of cytomegalovirus exposure and HLA in healthy donors. The PCR employed 60 Vbeta primers together with 13 Jbeta primers. Libraries were prepared by immunoSEQ multiplex PCR; TCRdb keeps only in-frame clonotypes and omits some of them. This sample's table reports about 130,000 clones. The material sequenced was PBMCs. The receptors derive from a woman aged 40 to 50 in good health and CMV-seronegative.

The rearrangement joins TRBV7-2 to TRBJ1-2; D is perhaps TRBD1 (5 bases). The CDR3 covers 15 residues. The V end lost 0 bases, the J end lost 8 bases, and 16 bases lay between the germline ends. Germline V gene lookup returns CDR1 SGHTA and CDR2 FQGNSA. The CDR3 region is CASSLAGLGGEGYTF. The DNA of the CDR3 is TGTGCCAGCAGCTTAGCGGGCCTCGGGGGTGAAGGCTACACCTTC.

The gene calls are TRBV19 and TRBJ1-1; 7 nucleotides line up with TRBD1. Germline CDR1 and CDR2: LNHDA and SQIVND (reference sequence). The CDR3 runs to 15 residues. V gave up 4 bases and J gave up 1 base; unmatched junction bases: 6. Here the CDR3 reads CASSNRGTANTEAFF. The CDR3 DNA is TGTGCCAGTAGTAACCGGGGGACAGCGAACACTGAAGCTTTCTTT. The full variable domain, in which reference TRBV19 and TRBJ1-1 provide the parts outside the CDR3, is DGGITQSPKYLFRKEGQNVTLSCEQNLNHDAMYWYRQDPGQGLRLIYYSQIVNDFQKGDIAEGYSVSREKKESFPLTVTSAQKNPTAFYLCASSNRGTANTEAFFGQGTRLTVV.

This chain connects TRBV5-1 to TRBJ2-7, with 8 nucleotides matching TRBD1. Germline assignment: CDR1 SGHRS and CDR2 YFSETQ. The CDR3 has 15 residues. V shed 4 bases, J shed 3 bases, and the junction held 9 bases outside the gene matches. CDR3 protein: CASSATGTGNYEQYF. In nucleotides, the CDR3 is TGCGCCAGCAGCGCAACCGGGACAGGAAACTACGAGCAGTACTTC.

Here the CDR3 DNA reads TGCGCCAGCAGCTTGACCGACAGGTCTTCACCCCTCCACTTT. Its protein product is CASSLTDRSSPLHF. This chain joins TRBV5-1 and TRBJ1-6; a possible D gene is TRBD1 (6 bases). CDR1 is SGHRS, CDR2 YFSETQ, per germline. The V and J ends lost 1 base and 9 bases respectively, with 11 bases between them. The CDR3 is made up of 14 amino acids.

The chain uses TRBV28 and TRBJ1-5; D unresolved. V lost 3 bases and J 4 bases, leaving 4 bases between the germline ends. Germline values: CDR1 MDHEN, CDR2 SYDVKM. The CDR3 runs 12 residues. The chain's CDR3 is CASSLRNQPQHF. CDR3 nucleotide sequence: TGTGCCAGCAGTTTGCGAAATCAGCCCCAGCATTTT.

The chain combines TRBV19 with TRBJ2-2, with 10 nucleotides matching TRBD2. From germline, CDR1 is LNHDA and CDR2 SQIVND (reference sequence). The CDR3 loop spans 14 amino acids. The V gene end was trimmed by 6 bases and the J gene end by 6 bases; junction bases not matched to a gene: 4. In nucleotides, the CDR3 is TGTGCCAGTAGACTAGCGGGGCTGTCCGGGGAGCTGTTTTTT. Translating gives CASRLAGLSGELFF.

The rearrangement links TRBV5-4 to TRBJ2-1, with TRBD2 matching 8 bases. CDR1 is SGHNT, CDR2 YYREEE, per germline (reference sequence). Germline trimming cut 4 bases from V and 8 bases from J; bases unmatched to any gene: 11. The CDR3 has 15 amino acids. CDR3 in DNA: TGTGCCAGCAGCCGGGGGGGTAGCGTGGGCCATGAGCAGTTCTTC. As protein: CASSRGGSVGHEQFF.

The V gene is TRBV19, the J gene TRBJ1-2; TRBD1 agrees at 8 bases. CDR1 and CDR2 from the germline V gene are LNHDA and SQIVND (reference sequence). J lost 2 bases, V lost 7 bases, and 6 bases had no gene match. This CDR3 is built from 14 residues. The DNA for the CDR3 is TGTGCCAGTACCCCGGACAGGGCGAACTATGGCTACACCTTC. It encodes CASTPDRANYGYTF.

The chain joins TRBV4-3 to TRBJ1-6; TRBD1 agrees at 9 bases. This CDR3 comprises 18 residues. V lost 0 bases and J lost 10; bases outside the gene matches: 13. CDR1 LGHNA and CDR2 YSLEER come from the germline V gene. The CDR3 DNA reads TGCGCCAGCAGCCAAGATTTGGACCCGGGGACAGGGCTATCACCCCTCCACTTT. Translated, it gives CASSQDLDPGTGLSPLHF.

The rearrangement joins TRBV5-1 to TRBJ1-2; TRBD1 aligns across 9 bases. The CDR3 spans 15 residues. Germline loops: CDR1 SGHRS, CDR2 YFSETQ. The J segment lost 7 bases and the V segment lost 0 bases, leaving 7 bases of the junction unmatched. The CDR3, as DNA: TGCGCCAGCAGCTTGGGGCTGGGACAGGGCTCTGGCTACACCTTC. Translation gives CASSLGLGQGSGYTF. Complete variable domain (other parts from reference TRBV5-1 and TRBJ1-2): KAGVTQTPRYLIKTRGQQVTLSCSPISGHRSVSWYQQTPGQGLQFLFEYFSETQRNKGNFPGRFSGRQFSNSRSEMNVSTLELGDSALYLCASSLGLGQGSGYTFGSGTRLTVV.

The chain links TRBV4-2 to TRBJ2-1; TRBD2 agrees at 8 bases. V was clipped by 0 bases and J by 6 bases; unmatched bases: 13. This CDR3 comprises 18 residues. CDR1 LGHNA and CDR2 YNFKEQ come from the germline V gene. In nucleotides, the CDR3 is TGTGCCAGCAGCCAAGAAGCCGCACGGGCGGGGGGTAGCAATGAGCAGTTCTTC. It yields the protein CASSQEAARAGGSNEQFF.

The chain joins TRBV7-3 to TRBJ1-6; TRBD1 is a possible D gene (6 bases). Deletions cut 2 bases from V and 7 bases from J, with 12 bases between. Per germline, CDR1 SGHTA and CDR2 FQGTGA. This CDR3 has 15 residues. CDR3 amino acids: CASSLGPGANSPLHF. As DNA, the CDR3 is TGTGCCAGCAGCTTAGGTCCAGGGGCGAATTCACCCCTCCACTTT.

CDR3: CASSGQLNTEAFF. In DNA form, the CDR3 reads TGTGCCAGCAGTGGACAGTTGAACACTGAAGCTTTCTTT. The V call is TRBV6-6, the J call TRBJ1-1; tentatively, D is TRBD1 (6 bases). Trimming cost V 5 bases and J 0 bases, with 7 bases left between them. The CDR3 length is 13 residues. Looked up from germline, CDR1 is MNHNY and CDR2 is SVGAGI (reference sequence).

CDR3 sequence (DNA): TGTGCCAGCAGCTTTCAGGGTTCTGGAAACACCATATATTTT. Its protein product is CASSFQGSGNTIYF. V is TRBV7-9 and J is TRBJ1-3; possible D gene TRBD1, 5 bases. This CDR3 comprises 14 residues. V was cut by 3 bases and J by 1 base, with 7 bases left in between. The germline gives CDR1 SEHNR, CDR2 FQNEAQ (reference sequence).

V and J are TRBV5-1 and TRBJ2-2; D is ambiguous. Trimming took 5 bases from V and 5 from J, leaving 19 bases between them. The CDR3 is 16 residues long. CDR1 and CDR2 (germline): SGHRS, YFSETQ. DNA of the CDR3: TGCGCCAGCAGTACGAATCAGGCGTATGGGACCGGGGAGCTGTTTTTT. It is translated as CASSTNQAYGTGELFF.

The rearrangement links TRBV9 to TRBJ1-5; D might be TRBD1 (6 bases). Germline lookup yields CDR1 SGDLS and CDR2 YYNGEE. The V end lost 3 bases, the J end lost 3 bases, and 10 bases lay between the germline ends. The CDR3 has 14 amino acids. CDR3 DNA sequence: TGTGCCAGCAGCGGGCAGGGGATCAATCAGCCCCAGCATTTT. This translates into CASSGQGINQPQHF.

The J gene is TRBJ1-1, the V gene TRBV7-2, with D possibly being TRBD1 (6 bases). The CDR3 is 13 residues long. V was trimmed by 5 bases and J by 8 bases, leaving 15 bases between them. Germline assignment: CDR1 SGHTA and CDR2 FQGNSA. The CDR3 protein is CASSPQGALEAFF. The CDR3 DNA reads as TGTGCCAGCAGCCCACAGGGTGCACTGGAAGCTTTCTTT.

This chain joins TRBV6-4 and TRBJ1-2; 9 bases map to TRBD1. Germline V gene lookup returns CDR1 MRHNA and CDR2 SNTAGT. The V and J ends lost 8 bases and 5 bases, in that order; junction bases with no gene match: 9. The CDR3 has 14 residues. For the CDR3, the DNA is TGTGCCAGCCGACCGGGACAGGGACGGTATGGCTACACCTTC. It codes for CASRPGQGRYGYTF.

This rearrangement joins TRBV5-1 to TRBJ1-1; 11 nucleotides align to TRBD1. V was pared by 3 bases and J by 5 bases, with 3 bases of the junction left unmatched. Germline V CDR1 and CDR2: SGHRS, YFSETQ. The CDR3 length is 14 residues. The DNA of the CDR3 is TGCGCCAGCAGCTGGGGGGACAGGGGGACTGAAGCTTTCTTT. Translated: CASSWGDRGTEAFF.

For the CDR3, the DNA is TGCGCCAGCAGCCAAGAGGGCCCTGGGTTTTCTGGGGCCAACGTCCTGACTTTC. Residues: CASSQEGPGFSGANVLTF. The chain recombines TRBV4-1 with TRBJ2-6; the D is unclear. The CDR3 is made up of 18 amino acids. V lost 0 bases and J lost 1, with 13 bases in between. Germline assignment: CDR1 MGHRA and CDR2 YSYEKL.

V gene TRBV25-1 combines with J gene TRBJ1-2; TRBD1 matches 9 bases. Per the germline V gene, CDR1 is MGHDK and CDR2 is SYGVNS. V trimming: 3 bases; J trimming: 8 bases; junction bases outside the gene matches: 7. The CDR3 runs 14 residues. CDR3 loop: CASSDPTGGEGYTF. CDR3 coding DNA: TGTGCCAGCAGTGACCCGACAGGGGGGGAAGGCTACACCTTC.

The rearrangement joins TRBV6-6 to TRBJ1-1; 8 nucleotides align to TRBD1. V was clipped by 4 bases and J by 5 bases; unmatched bases: 3. Germline CDR1 is MNHNY and CDR2 is SVGAGI (reference sequence). CDR3 size: 13 residues. In DNA, the CDR3 is TGTGCCAGCAGTTCAAGACAGGGGACTGAAGCTTTCTTT. Translated: CASSSRQGTEAFF.

The chain has TRBV18 and TRBJ1-1, with D possibly being TRBD1 (5 bases). V lost 0 bases and J 4 bases, leaving 12 bases between the germline ends. There are 15 residues in the CDR3. Germline lookup yields CDR1 KGHSH and CDR2 LQKENI. Here the CDR3 DNA reads TGTGCCAGCTCACCACCTAGGCAGGGAAGCACTGAAGCTTTCTTT. Translating it yields CASSPPRQGSTEAFF.

The V gene is TRBV28, the J gene TRBJ1-5; 9 bases map to TRBD1. From germline, CDR1 is MDHEN and CDR2 SYDVKM. There are 15 residues in the CDR3. V trimming: 6 bases; J trimming: 3 bases; junction bases outside the gene matches: 6. The CDR3 region is CASRLDRGYNQPQHF. In DNA form, the CDR3 reads TGTGCCAGCAGGCTGGACAGGGGATACAATCAGCCCCAGCATTTT.

V is TRBV19 and J is TRBJ2-5, with 9 nucleotides matching TRBD1. Germline CDR1 and CDR2: LNHDA and SQIVND (reference sequence). Losses at the gene ends were 11 bases for V and 2 bases for J; bases not matched to a gene: 3. The CDR3 runs to 12 residues. This chain's CDR3 is CASGTGQETQYF. CDR3 DNA sequence: TGTGCCTCCGGGACAGGGCAAGAGACCCAGTACTTC.

V gene TRBV19 combines with J gene TRBJ2-7; TRBD1 aligns across 11 bases. V was clipped by 6 bases and J by 3 bases; unmatched bases: 10. The CDR3 sequence is 16 residues long. From germline, CDR1 is LNHDA and CDR2 SQIVND (reference sequence). CDR3 sequence: CASSPNGGTGGYEQYV. The CDR3 coding sequence is TGTGCCAGTAGCCCAAATGGCGGGACAGGGGGCTACGAGCAGTACGTC.